What follows describes a single TCR beta chain. The entry originates in a study of blood T cell repertoires in COVID-19. Study at large: COVID-19 samples, acute and convalescent, were from the United States, Italy and Spain.

Per the study methods: Amplified reference gene primers provided the basis for estimating nucleated cell counts. TCRdb keeps only in-frame clones here, not all; method: immunoSEQ multiplex PCR. V, J and clone size were drawn from that table, and D and trimming were deduced from the DNA. This sample carries 95,000 or so clones, 79% of them seen once, and the ten largest clones take about a sixth. Germline V gives CDR1 MNHEY, CDR2 SMNVEV (reference sequence). This CDR3 has 15 residues. Trimming removed 6 bases at V and 9 bases at J, with 21 bases between. The sequence derives from a woman over 75 with active or convalescent COVID-19. The specimen was peripheral blood. The chain carries TRBV27 and TRBJ2-1; D gene uncertain. CDR3 coding DNA: TGTGCCAGCAGCCCCCACTTGCTCGGTGCCACTGAGCAGTTCTTC. It specifies CASSPHLLGATEQFF.